Listed here are 5 T cell receptor beta chains from one sample, sequenced in a study of cytomegalovirus exposure and HLA in healthy donors. Method: immunoSEQ multiplex PCR; TCRdb's copy keeps in-frame clones and lacks some. Counted here are 120,000 or so clones, 70% to 90% occurring once; the ten biggest clones make up over 1.1%. Material for sequencing was PBMCs. These receptors were collected from a woman in her 30s in good health and CMV-seropositive.

V is TRBV30 and J is TRBJ1-2; no firm D call. Germline values: CDR1 GTSNPN, CDR2 SVGIG (reference sequence). This CDR3 has 14 amino acids. The ends were cut back, 5 bases at V and 1 base at J, with 14 bases in the middle. CDR3 protein: CAWVVDGSNYGYTF. CDR3 nucleotide sequence: TGTGCCTGGGTAGTCGACGGGAGTAACTATGGCTACACCTTC. Full variable domain (remainder filled in from reference TRBV30 and TRBJ1-2): SQTIHQWPATLVQPVGSPLSLECTVEGTSNPNLYWYRQAAGRGLQLLFYSVGIGQISSEVPQNLSASRPQDRQFILSSKKLLLSDSGFYLCAWVVDGSNYGYTFGSGTRLTVV.

This chain links TRBV18 with TRBJ2-1, with 10 bases fitting TRBD2. Germline trimming cut 6 bases from V and 0 bases from J; bases unmatched to any gene: 11. CDR3 size: 18 residues. The germline V gene encodes CDR1 KGHSH and CDR2 LQKENI. CDR3 region: CASSQVWTSGLSYNEQFF. In DNA form, the CDR3 reads TGTGCCAGCTCGCAGGTCTGGACTAGCGGCCTCTCCTACAATGAGCAGTTCTTC. The variable domain in full, with the rest retrieved from reference TRBV18 and TRBJ2-1, is NAGVMQNPRHLVRRRGQEARLRCSPMKGHSHVYWYRQLPEEGLKFMVYLQKENIIDESGMPKERFSAEFPKEGPSILRIQQVVRGDSAAYFCASSQVWTSGLSYNEQFFGPGTRLTVL.

This chain links TRBV27 with TRBJ2-1; 9 positions agree with TRBD1. The CDR3 has 15 amino acids. Germline values: CDR1 MNHEY, CDR2 SMNVEV (reference sequence). V was clipped by 5 bases and J by 6 bases; unmatched bases: 8. CDR3 sequence reads: CASSLAGTGLNEQFF. The CDR3 coding sequence is TGTGCCAGCAGTCTAGCCGGGACAGGGCTCAATGAGCAGTTCTTC.

The chain uses TRBV19 and TRBJ2-7; D gene unclear. Germline CDR1 is LNHDA and CDR2 is SQIVND (reference sequence). This CDR3 has 14 amino acids. V lost 4 bases and J 0 bases, leaving 10 bases between the germline ends. CDR3 DNA sequence: TGTGCCAGTAGTAGCCAACAAAGCTCCTACGAGCAGTACTTC. It specifies CASSSQQSSYEQYF.

This rearrangement joins TRBV2 to TRBJ2-2; possibly TRBD1 for D (6 bases). Germline V gene data show CDR1 as SNHLY and CDR2 as FYNNEI. CDR3 length: 18 amino acids. Trimming pared 6 bases from V and 6 bases from J, leaving 26 bases between. CDR3 bases: TGTGCCAGCAGACGATACTACTCCGGTTTCAAGGGGGCCGGGGAGCTGTTTTTT. Translation: CASRRYYSGFKGAGELFF.